This T cell receptor beta chain was sequenced for a study of shared clonotypes between healthy human individuals (dated by TCRdb to 2020 to 2021). Background on the whole study: A couple of women and a few men aged 18 to 49 years were included in the cohort. For each donor, CD4 naive and CD4 memory were each run on three plates, CD8 naive on two plates, and CD8 memory on one plate. Each donor's leukapheresis produced roughly between about 0.8 and 10 billion PBMCs. To increase sequencing depth and limit assay-specific biases, TCR repertoire library preparation and sequencing were carried out by different laboratories using diverse techniques. The study deeply sequenced blood TCR repertoires of about 5 healthy adults to estimate repertoire size and the extent of clonotype sharing between individuals. The study at large found these results: Larger estimated clonotype richness was generally found for naive subsets than for memory subsets. Even with the large sequencing depth, rarefaction of the sorted-subset datasets indicated that sequencing was incomplete. Sampling was limited to blood, and TCR repertoires in tissue likely differ from TCR repertoires in blood. Pairwise subsampling led to the expectation that sequencing depth would affect the degree of clonotype sharing among donors. About 4.5% of naive CD4, around 4% of naive CD8, 2.3% of memory CD4, and over 0.35% of memory CD8 clonotypes were shared across several donors. Clonotypes shared by all four sorted-subset donors showed higher generation probabilities than non-shared clonotypes. The genetic and exposure-history diversity represented was limited by the small number of donors.

Donors were healthy HIV-negative adults with no recently reported acute infections or vaccinations. All donors were Caucasian adults living in Nashville, Tennessee, USA. CD4+ T cells were enriched by magnetic negative selection; naive cells were then positively selected on CD45RA, and the negative fraction formed the memory subset. After blood collection by leukapheresis, PBMCs were isolated using Ficoll-Histopaque density gradient centrifugation and then cryopreserved in the vapor phase of liquid nitrogen. Purity and quantity of every magnetically sorted T cell population were checked by analytical flow cytometry. Each sorted fraction had its genomic DNA isolated and then quantified by UV absorbance on a Nanodrop 2000c. Using the deep immunoSEQ assay, TCR CDR3 regions were amplified from genomic DNA by multiplex PCR. Genomic DNA extracted from each cell subset was distributed evenly over all wells of several immunoSEQ 96-well plates, and each plate served as one replicate. For sorted subsets, approximately 190 ng genomic DNA, equal to about 30,000 T cell genomes, was loaded into each replicate PCR. The purified libraries were quantified using a Qubit 3.0 fluorometer, sized with a Bioanalyzer 2100, and then quantified again using the KAPA Library Quantification kit. Each immunoSEQ 96-well plate was sequenced on its own single-read 150-cycle Illumina NextSeq 550 flow cell. The authors processed their data as follows. Because the immunoSEQ output held only junctional sequences and lacked quality scores, the filtering could not match the filtering applied to full-length reads. To assign V/J genes and CDR3, sequences were annotated against IMGT germline references using PyIR, a Python wrapper for IgBLAST v1.9. Reads with weak V/J assignments (E-value above 1e-6), missing CDR3, stop codons, out-of-frame junctions, or ambiguous translated residues were removed. V3J clonotypes were defined by identical inferred V gene, J gene, and CDR3 amino acid sequence. Percentage overlap between repertoires was calculated by dividing the number of shared unique clonotypes by the size of the smaller repertoire. Repertoire richness was assessed with RTK rarefaction, the Chao1 estimator, and Recon v2.1 estimates of unobserved clonotypes. Generation probabilities for all TCRbeta clonotypes obtained by the gDNA method from a few donors were computed using OLGA. The source is immuneACCESS, and TCRdb retained only in-frame sequences with V and J called. Part of the clones is not carried over; for the studies checked, unresolved V genes explain less than half of this, and the remainder is unexplained. V, J and clone size are taken as reported in that table, and D and trimming were inferred from the DNA itself. The sample table holds some 1.4 million clones, of which roughly 96% were seen once. About 1.2% of the sample is taken by the ten largest.

V and J lose 5 bases and 11 bases, and a span of 18 bases separates them. The germline V gene (reference sequence) gives CDR1 as LNHDA and CDR2 as SQIVND. The CDR3 spans 13 residues, from the cysteine through the phenylalanine. The DNA shown is the 39-base CDR3, in frame from base 1. As concerns this clone: The specificity of this receptor is unknown. Base qualities are not provided; no much larger clone lies one nucleotide away.

Specimen: naive CD4+ T cells sorted from blood. This specimen's cell subset or site label, per the study, means: CD45RA+ positively selected. The rearranged chain carries TRBV19 and TRBJ1-1, and the D gene may be TRBD1, 6 bases matching. This TCR was sampled from a young man in good health. The bases are TGTGCCAGTAGTCTCCGAGACAGGCGAGGTGCTTTCTTT. Its product reads: CASSLRDRRGAFF.